A selection of T cell receptor beta chains follows, all from one sample in a study of control samples from healthy donors and cancer patients. The method was immunoSEQ multiplex PCR; TCRdb's version includes in-frame clones alone and lacks a portion of them. The repertoire includes around 150,000 clones, roughly 90% of them detected once, and approximately 12% sits in the top ten. Input material: blood. These receptors were collected from a man aged 30 to 39 in good health. Each CDR3 is given without its conserved first and last residue. D genes are given only for firm matches.

j_call d_call v_call cdr3_aa
TRBJ1-6 . TRBV19 ASSRGGTAPLH
TRBJ2-2 . TRBV7-9 ASIPLTSVNTGELF
TRBJ1-6 . TRBV27 ASRTDAYNSPLH
TRBJ1-2 . TRBV19 ASKNPGTNYGYT
TRBJ2-3 . TRBV5-1 ASSLTSTDTQY
TRBJ2-1 . TRBV12-3/TRBV12-4 ASSFVRGAEQF
TRBJ1-1 TRBD1 TRBV2 ASGGWTGRSEAF
TRBJ1-6 . TRBV10-3 ATGLRNSPLH
TRBJ1-2 . TRBV12-3/TRBV12-4 ASGAFYGYT
TRBJ2-7 TRBD1 TRBV3-1/TRBV3-2 ASSQEGAGVRSSYEQY
TRBJ2-3 . TRBV4-2 ASSPRLVTDTQY
TRBJ2-3 . TRBV19 ASSRLQETDTQY
TRBJ2-7 . TRBV11-2 ASSSLNGGRAYEQY
TRBJ2-7 . TRBV6-5 ASSSPYLTGAYEQY
TRBJ2-2 TRBD1 TRBV27 ASRQRQGNTGELF
TRBJ2-5 TRBD2 TRBV20-1 SASPLTSGRASETQY
TRBJ2-7 . TRBV6-5 ASSLRGSITYEQY
TRBJ2-3 . TRBV6-4 ASSDRGVGTDTQY
TRBJ2-1 . TRBV14 ASSKTSNAANEQF
TRBJ2-2 TRBD2 TRBV7-8 ASSLTGRTSGTGELF
TRBJ1-1 . TRBV11-2 ASSFSTGTEAF
TRBJ2-7 . TRBV25-1 ASSPPTQPAYEQY
TRBJ1-2 . TRBV7-2 ASLTRQNYGYT
TRBJ1-1 TRBD1 TRBV5-1 ASSRDRGRNTEAF
TRBJ2-3 . TRBV15 ATSSRLTDTQY
TRBJ1-1 . TRBV2 ASSVLTYNTEAF
TRBJ1-2 . TRBV29-1 SAHGYT